This is a list of T cell receptor beta chains from one sample in a study of identical twins. MiXCR was run by TCRdb on the 5' RACE reads, yielding one entry per CDR3 protein. The sample lists around 530,000 distinct CDR3 sequences, 13% to 15% occurring once. This sample was shared with a second study, whose subject was yellow fever vaccine responses in identical twins.

Sequencing was done on a sample of CD4+ T cells sorted from blood. The receptors originated from a woman between 18 and 29 years old in good health. CDR3s include the opening cysteine and the closing phenylalanine or tryptophan. Each record gives: D gene, J gene, V gene, clone size, CDR3 protein, CDR3 DNA. The D gene is left open where the match is weak. A clone size is listed for some rows: how often the clone was seen (once, few, many), or a class if it is expanded.

>TRBD2|TRBJ2-1|TRBV20-1|-
CSAKSGGPYNEQFF
TGCAGTGCGAAAAGCGGGGGACCCTACAATGAGCAGTTCTTC
>TRBD1|TRBJ2-2|TRBV6-1|-
CASSEWDRTTGELFF
TGTGCCAGCAGTGAGTGGGACAGGACCACCGGGGAGCTGTTTTTT
>TRBD1|TRBJ2-2|TRBV5-1|-
CASSPRGQPTGELFF
TGCGCCAGCAGCCCGAGGGGGCAGCCTACCGGGGAGCTGTTTTTT
>-|TRBJ2-2|TRBV7-3|few
CASTSGVGGGTGELFF
TGTGCCAGCACCTCTGGCGTAGGGGGAGGCACCGGGGAGCTGTTTTTT
>TRBD2|TRBJ2-1|TRBV20-1|-
CSARGGGNNEQFF
TGCAGTGCTAGAGGGGGAGGGAACAATGAGCAGTTCTTC
>-|TRBJ1-1|TRBV15|-
CATSRDLGGNTEAFF
TGTGCCACCAGCAGAGATTTAGGGGGGAACACTGAAGCTTTCTTT
>-|TRBJ1-5|TRBV5-5|few
CASSFPGLNQPQHF
TGTGCCAGCAGCTTCCCAGGGCTCAATCAGCCCCAGCATTTT
>-|TRBJ2-5|TRBV12-3/TRBV12-4|few
CASSFWDKVVETQYF
TGTGCCAGCAGTTTTTGGGACAAGGTAGTAGAGACCCAGTACTTC
>-|TRBJ2-3|TRBV20-1|few
CSARGLPGSTDTQYF
TGCAGTGCTAGAGGGTTGCCGGGTAGCACAGATACGCAGTATTTT
>-|TRBJ2-3|TRBV10-2|few
CASSDAAPQYF
TGCGCCAGCAGTGATGCCGCACCGCAGTATTTT
>TRBD2|TRBJ2-1|TRBV6-2/TRBV6-3|few
CASSYLTSGAYNEQFF
TGTGCCAGCAGTTACTTGACTAGCGGGGCCTACAATGAGCAGTTCTTC
>-|TRBJ2-7|TRBV29-1|few
CSALPDFDSEQYF
TGCAGCGCGTTGCCCGACTTTGACAGCGAGCAGTACTTC
>-|TRBJ1-5|TRBV5-1|few
CASSLGSGVSNQPQHF
TGCGCCAGCAGCTTGGGTTCCGGGGTCAGCAATCAGCCCCAGCATTTT
>TRBD1|TRBJ2-2|TRBV20-1|-
CSARGQGLTGELFF
TGCAGTGCTAGAGGACAGGGGCTCACCGGGGAGCTGTTTTTT
>-|TRBJ2-1|TRBV5-1|-
CASSPGGLYYEQFF
TGCGCCAGCAGCCCGGGGGGCCTTTATTATGAGCAGTTCTTC
>-|TRBJ2-7|TRBV29-1|-
CSVSENYEQYF
TGCAGCGTTTCGGAGAACTACGAGCAGTACTTC
>-|TRBJ1-1|TRBV12-3/TRBV12-4|-
CATRYQGQSEAFF
TGTGCCACCCGATACCAGGGGCAGAGTGAAGCTTTCTTT
>-|TRBJ1-4|TRBV5-1|few
CASSADVSNEKLFF
TGCGCCAGCAGCGCGGACGTATCTAATGAAAAACTGTTTTTT
>TRBD2|TRBJ2-7|TRBV4-2|many
CASSQNSGLAGDYEQYF
TGTGCCAGCAGCCAAAATAGTGGGTTAGCGGGAGACTACGAGCAGTACTTC
>-|TRBJ2-7|TRBV7-8|-
CASSLVQGRYEQYF
TGTGCCAGCAGCTTAGTGCAGGGGCGGTACGAGCAGTACTTC
>-|TRBJ2-1|TRBV6-5|-
CASSYGDPVYNEQFF
TGTGCCAGCAGTTATGGTGACCCGGTATACAATGAGCAGTTCTTC
>-|TRBJ2-2|TRBV2|-
CASRLGDGGELFF
TGTGCCAGCAGACTAGGTGATGGCGGGGAGCTGTTTTTT
>-|TRBJ2-7|TRBV9|-
CASSVGHLGEQYF
TGTGCCAGCAGCGTCGGCCACCTTGGCGAGCAGTACTTC
>-|TRBJ2-1|TRBV20-1|-
CSASPTSYNEQFF
TGCAGTGCGTCTCCAACTTCCTACAATGAGCAGTTCTTC
>TRBD2|TRBJ2-5|TRBV28|-
CASSLTPASGGRRPQYF
TGTGCCAGCAGTTTAACGCCAGCGTCAGGCGGGAGGAGGCCCCAGTACTTC
>-|TRBJ2-1|TRBV16|few
CASSPLASASAFNQQFF
TGTGCCAGCAGCCCCCTGGCTAGCGCGTCTGCTTTTAACCAGCAGTTCTTC
>TRBD2|TRBJ2-1|TRBV11-1|-
CASSGQQGGLAGGNNEQFF
TGTGCCAGCAGCGGCCAACAGGGGGGACTAGCGGGAGGAAACAATGAGCAGTTCTTC
>TRBD2|TRBJ2-3|TRBV4-1|few
CASSKEGTSGTISTDTQYF
TGCGCCAGCAGCAAAGAGGGGACTAGCGGGACGATCAGCACAGATACGCAGTATTTT
>-|TRBJ2-3|TRBV7-7|-
CASSLNAAGPDTQYF
TGTGCCAGCAGCTTAAACGCCGCTGGACCAGATACGCAGTATTTT
>-|TRBJ2-1|TRBV6-1|few
CASSRGAYNEQFF
TGTGCCAGCAGTCGGGGGGCTTACAATGAGCAGTTCTTC
>-|TRBJ2-7|TRBV6-1|-
CARGRVRNYEQYF
TGTGCCAGGGGGAGAGTACGGAACTACGAGCAGTACTTC
>TRBD2|TRBJ2-1|TRBV11-3|-
CASSLAGGKNYNEQFF
TGTGCCAGCAGCTTAGCGGGAGGGAAGAACTACAATGAGCAGTTCTTC
>TRBD2|TRBJ2-3|TRBV11-1|many
CASSLRGGGASLGTDTQYF
TGTGCCAGCAGCTTGCGTGGCGGGGGGGCCTCTTTGGGCACAGATACGCAGTATTTT
>-|TRBJ2-2|TRBV7-9|few
CASSPRSPANTGELFF
TGTGCCAGCAGCCCACGATCTCCTGCGAACACCGGGGAGCTGTTTTTT
>TRBD2|TRBJ2-1|TRBV20-1|few
CSARSSGTYNEQFF
TGCAGTGCGAGATCTAGCGGAACCTACAATGAGCAGTTCTTC
>-|TRBJ2-1|TRBV28|few
CASSPPRGDNEQFF
TGTGCCAGCAGCCCTCCCCGAGGAGACAATGAGCAGTTCTTC
>TRBD2|TRBJ2-2|TRBV5-1|many
CASSLASSGAVNTGELFF
TGCGCCAGCAGCTTGGCTTCTAGCGGGGCCGTAAACACCGGGGAGCTGTTTTTT
>-|TRBJ2-1|TRBV11-1|-
CASKLGSYNEQFF
TGTGCCAGCAAATTGGGGTCCTACAATGAGCAGTTCTTC
>-|TRBJ1-1|TRBV20-1|-
CSALGQVNTEAFF
TGCAGTGCATTGGGACAAGTGAACACTGAAGCTTTCTTT
>TRBD2|TRBJ2-7|TRBV11-2|-
CASSLGSSGRATEQYF
TGTGCCAGCAGCTTAGGGTCTAGCGGGAGGGCTACCGAGCAGTACTTC
>TRBD2|TRBJ2-3|TRBV24-1|few
CATSELERGGRKDTQYF
TGTGCCACCAGTGAACTCGAGCGGGGGGGCCGCAAAGATACGCAGTATTTT
>TRBD1|TRBJ1-2|TRBV7-8|-
CASSLGGGRGYTF
TGTGCCAGCAGCCTAGGGGGCGGTCGTGGCTACACCTTC